A single TCR beta chain is shown here with its context. The antigen remains undetermined. This specimen comes from a study of T cell responses to AZD1222 COVID-19 vaccine. Study findings and constraints: Increased Spike-specific TCR breadth and depth were observed after two AZD1222 doses. CD4 TCRs associated with vaccination spanned spike, dominating at 160-218 and 743-854. Only a handful of people who got AZD1222 tested seropositive at baseline. The donor group comprised mostly white British people and more females; the analysis possibly underestimated clonal diversity.

Measured with immunoSEQ multiplex PCR; TCRdb has only the in-frame clones, and not every one. Of some 140,000 clones in the sample, 85% to 90% were seen once. Germline V gives CDR1 MNHEY, CDR2 SMNVEV (reference sequence). After removal of 6 bases from V and 2 bases from J, the junction contained 11 bases not matched to a gene. The CDR3 runs 16 residues. The chain couples TRBV27 to TRBJ2-3; 7 nucleotides align to TRBD1. The sample consisted of peripheral blood, taken on day 0 of MenACWY control vaccination. The receptor comes from an adult in good health. CDR3 region: CASRPGQNLNTDTQYF. For the CDR3, the DNA is TGTGCCAGCAGGCCGGGACAGAATCTAAACACAGATACGCAGTATTTT.